Each of the 26 T cell receptor beta chains below was sequenced from the same sample in a study of post-analysis software for immune sequencing data. Researchers reported that TCR beta cDNA libraries carried unique molecular identifiers. Each CDR3 protein gets one entry after TCRdb re-called the PCR reads with MiXCR. The table lists about 760,000 distinct CDR3 sequences, about 27% of them singletons. The study, taken as a whole, reports: Relative to controls, patients had about five TRBV segments at higher frequency, with TRBV5-6, TRBV5-1 and TRBV20-1 among these.

These receptors have no identified antigens. Material for sequencing was blood. The source of these receptors is a girl aged 10 to 17 with multiple sclerosis.

The genes are TRBV5-6 and TRBJ2-1, with TRBD2 matching over 7 bases. This CDR3 has 16 residues. Germline assignment: CDR1 SGHDT and CDR2 YYEEEE. The V and J ends lost 1 base and 3 bases, in that order; junction bases with no gene match: 7. As DNA, the CDR3 is TGTGCCAGCAGCTTGAACGGGAGGTTCTTCTACAATGAGCAGTTCTTC. Protein: CASSLNGRFFYNEQFF.

A remark on this clonotype: It may be a read error: a sequence one base away is much more abundant. This chain connects TRBV29-1 to TRBJ2-7; TRBD2 is a possible D gene (6 bases). Between the trimmed V and J ends, which lost 7 bases and 0 bases, there was a span of 16 bases. The CDR3 contains 14 residues. Germline CDR1 SQVTM, CDR2 ANQGSEA. The CDR3 is CSAEGSGPSYEQYV. DNA of the CDR3: TGCAGCGCCGAAGGGAGCGGGCCCTCCTACGAGCAGTACGTC.

The J gene is TRBJ1-4, the V gene TRBV2; no firm D call. The CDR3 extends over 16 amino acids. The V end lost 3 bases, the J end lost 4 bases, and 15 bases lay between the germline ends. Germline CDR1 is SNHLY and CDR2 is FYNNEI. The CDR3 sequence is CASSEKLGYRNEKLFF. CDR3 sequence (DNA): TGTGCCAGCAGTGAGAAGCTCGGATACCGTAATGAAAAACTGTTTTTT.

The V call is TRBV20-1, the J call TRBJ2-7; D may be TRBD2 (6 bases). The CDR3 covers 12 residues. Between the trimmed V and J ends, which lost 3 bases and 3 bases, there was a span of 9 bases. Germline loops: CDR1 DFQATT, CDR2 SNEGSKA (reference sequence). The chain's CDR3 is CSASPGVYEQYF. The CDR3 region has the DNA TGCAGTGCTAGCCCGGGAGTCTACGAGCAGTACTTC.

This chain joins TRBV7-9 and TRBJ2-3; D call uncertain. The CDR3 runs 13 residues. V was clipped by 5 bases and J by 4 bases, with 10 bases between them. Germline assignment: CDR1 SEHNR and CDR2 FQNEAQ (reference sequence). The CDR3 DNA reads as TGTGCCAGCAGCCCTCGGAACGCAGATACGCAGTATTTT. Residues: CASSPRNADTQYF.

To note about this clonotype: This may arise from a read error, as a much more abundant clone is one base away. The chain recombines TRBV20-1 with TRBJ2-1; no clear D. CDR1 is DFQATT and CDR2 is SNEGSKA in the germline V gene (reference sequence). This CDR3 has 12 amino acids. DNA of the CDR3: TGCAGGGCTAGAGATTTCAGCAATGAGCAGTTCTTC. Protein sequence: CRARDFSNEQFF.

J is TRBJ2-5 and V is TRBV18; D may be TRBD1 (5 bases). The CDR3 is 17 amino acids. Germline CDR1 and CDR2: KGHSH and LQKENI. Trimming removed 2 bases from V and 1 base from J, with 17 bases in between. The DNA of the CDR3 is TGTGCCAGCTCACCATATTCGGCAGGGCCCATCCAAGAGACCCAGTACTTC. Amino acid sequence: CASSPYSAGPIQETQYF.

V gene TRBV7-9 combines with J gene TRBJ2-7; 8 bases align to TRBD2. The CDR3 consists of 16 residues. J lost 6 bases, V lost 4 bases, and 14 bases had no gene match. CDR1 and CDR2 (germline): SEHNR, FQNEAQ (reference sequence). CDR3 nucleotide sequence: TGTGCCAGCAGCTCCGGAGGGGGGACTAGTGGCGGCGAGCAGTACTTC. This translates into CASSSGGGTSGGEQYF.

This clonotype came up a few times. The chain combines TRBV10-3 with TRBJ1-1; D gene unclear. The length of the CDR3 is 17 residues. Germline V CDR1 and CDR2: ENHRY, SYGVKD. The V gene lost 8 bases and the J gene lost 0 bases, with 22 bases spanning the gap. In DNA, the CDR3 is TGTGCCATCTCCGGTGGTAGGGTCACGACTATGAACACTGAAGCTTTCTTT. Its protein is CAISGGRVTTMNTEAFF.

This clonotype was detected only a few times. The V call is TRBV11-2, the J call TRBJ2-3; weak D call: TRBD2 (7 bases). This CDR3 is built from 19 residues. Germline values: CDR1 SGHAT, CDR2 FQNNGV. V lost 5 bases, J lost 3 bases, and 27 bases lay in between. CDR3 amino acids: CASSPTGHGGRERTDTQYF. In DNA form, the CDR3 reads TGTGCCAGCAGCCCTACAGGGCACGGGGGGCGGGAGAGGACAGATACGCAGTATTTT.

Details on this clonotype: The conserved final phenylalanine or tryptophan is absent from the CDR3, which likely points to a read error. The rearrangement uses TRBV29-1 and TRBJ2-1, with 12 bases that match TRBD1. Germline V gene data show CDR1 as SQVTM and CDR2 as ANQGSEA. The junction had 2 bases not matched to a gene; V was cut back by 4 bases and J by 4 bases. The CDR3 totals 14 residues. The CDR3 here is CSVAGQGAYNEQFL. The CDR3 coding sequence is TGCAGCGTTGCGGGACAGGGGGCTTACAATGAGCAGTTCTTG.

This clonotype was found a few times. The chain joins TRBV11-2 to TRBJ1-6; D remains ambiguous. V was trimmed by 5 bases and J by 10 bases, leaving 18 bases between them. Germline assignment: CDR1 SGHAT and CDR2 FQNNGV. The CDR3 covers 15 residues. CDR3 nucleotides: TGTGCCAGCAGCGCATCATTGGGGATCAACTCACCCCTCCACTTT. It encodes CASSASLGINSPLHF.

V is TRBV10-3 and J is TRBJ1-3; the D is unclear. Germline CDR1 is ENHRY and CDR2 is SYGVKD. This CDR3 comprises 13 residues. Trimming stripped 4 bases from V and 0 bases from J, with 4 bases between. The CDR3 here is CAISGDSGNTIYF. In DNA, the CDR3 is TGTGCCATCAGTGGGGACTCTGGAAACACCATATATTTT.

This clonotype was seen at least ten times. This CDR3 reads CSARGQSTDTQYF. DNA of the CDR3: TGCAGTGCTAGGGGACAGAGCACAGATACGCAGTATTTT. The chain has TRBV20-1 and TRBJ2-3, with 7 nucleotides matching TRBD1. Losses at the gene ends were 3 bases for V and 0 bases for J; bases not matched to a gene: 0. CDR1 DFQATT and CDR2 SNEGSKA come from the germline V gene (reference sequence). CDR3 length: 13 residues.

This clonotype has a handful of counts. The rearrangement joins TRBV11-2 to TRBJ2-4; 7 nucleotides line up with TRBD1. Germline values: CDR1 SGHAT, CDR2 FQNNGV. The CDR3 spans 19 residues. V dropped 0 bases and J dropped 0; count of bases not matched to a gene: 11. The CDR3 DNA is TGTGCCAGCAGCTTAGAAGGGGACAGCCTCTCGCTAGCCAAAAACATTCAGTACTTC. The encoded protein is CASSLEGDSLSLAKNIQYF.

V usage is TRBV13 and J usage is TRBJ2-1; D unclear. Trimming took 0 bases from V and 7 from J, leaving 10 bases between them. Per germline, CDR1 PRHDT and CDR2 FYEKMQ (reference sequence). The CDR3 runs 14 residues. CDR3 protein: CASSLGQGLNEQFF. CDR3 coding DNA: TGTGCCAGCAGCTTAGGGCAAGGGTTAAATGAGCAGTTCTTC.

The rearrangement joins TRBV2 to TRBJ2-5; possibly TRBD1 for D (6 bases). V was cut by 11 bases and J by 1 base, with 14 bases left in between. The CDR3 runs to 13 residues. CDR1 is SNHLY, CDR2 FYNNEI, per germline. CDR3 nucleotides: TGTGCCGGAAGGACAGAACCCCAAGAGACCCAGTACTTC. It codes for CAGRTEPQETQYF.

This clonotype was seen a few times. The chain is built from TRBV6-5 and TRBJ2-5, with TRBD2 matching 7 bases. The end of the DNA fits TRBJ2-7 better, so the J call may be wrong. The CDR3 runs to 13 residues. Germline V gene data show CDR1 as MNHEY and CDR2 as SVGAGI. CDR3 region: CASSPTSRHEQYF. The CDR3 nucleotides are TGTGCCAGCAGTCCGACTAGCCGCCACGAGCAGTACTTC.

DNA of the CDR3: TGTGCCAGCAGCTTAAAAGGAGGGGGGTGGAACACTGAAGCTTTCTTT. Translating gives CASSLKGGGWNTEAFF. The V call is TRBV7-2, the J call TRBJ1-1, with a possible D match to TRBD1 (6 bases). The germline V and J ends were trimmed by 2 bases and 1 base, with 14 bases remaining between them. CDR1 and CDR2 (germline): SGHTA, FQGNSA. This CDR3 is 16 amino acids long.

This clonotype was detected a few times. The chain is built from TRBV5-6 and TRBJ1-1; 11 bases are a match to TRBD1. Germline V gene data show CDR1 as SGHDT and CDR2 as YYEEEE. The CDR3 loop spans 14 amino acids. V shed 4 bases and J 5 bases; nucleotides not matched to a gene: 4. DNA for the CDR3: TGTGCCAGCAGCGGGGGACAGGGGGAAACTGAAGCTTTCTTT. Its translation is CASSGGQGETEAFF.

The CDR3 region has the DNA TGCGCCAGCAGCCCTACAGGGGGCGTACAGCCCCAGCATTTT. Its protein is CASSPTGGVQPQHF. The chain combines TRBV5-1 with TRBJ1-5; 9 bases align to TRBD1. J lost 7 bases, V lost 4 bases, and 6 bases had no gene match. Germline assignment: CDR1 SGHRS and CDR2 YFSETQ. This CDR3 has 14 residues.

This clonotype has a handful of counts. This sequence joins TRBV7-2 and TRBJ2-7; tentatively, D is TRBD1 (5 bases). Trimming stripped 4 bases from V and 6 bases from J, with 16 bases between. Germline-derived CDR1 and CDR2 are SGHTA and FQGNSA. The CDR3 runs to 14 residues. The CDR3 here is CASSSDTHSGEQYF. The CDR3 nucleotides read TGTGCCAGCAGCTCGGACACTCATAGTGGCGAGCAGTACTTC.

This clonotype occurred a few times. The rearrangement joins TRBV7-2 to TRBJ2-7; 7 nucleotides align to TRBD2. Germline CDR1 and CDR2: SGHTA and FQGNSA. The V gene end was trimmed by 5 bases and the J gene end by 3 bases; junction bases not matched to a gene: 16. The CDR3 consists of 17 residues. The CDR3 DNA reads TGTGCCAGCAGCCCGAGGAGATCAGCGGGAAGGGGCTACGAGCAGTACTTC. Translation gives CASSPRRSAGRGYEQYF. Together with reference TRBV7-2 and TRBJ2-7, the CDR3 gives the full variable domain: GAGVSQSPSNKVTEKGKDVELRCDPISGHTALYWYRQSLGQGLEFLIYFQGNSAPDKSGLPSDRFSAERTGGSVSTLTIQRTQQEDSAVYLCASSPRRSAGRGYEQYFGPGTRLTVT.

The chain links TRBV14 to TRBJ2-3; TRBD2 might be the D (5 bases). Germline V CDR1 and CDR2: SGHDN, FVKESK. V was pared by 3 bases and J by 4 bases, with 14 bases between. This CDR3 has 15 residues. The DNA of the CDR3 is TGTGCCAGCAGCCACGAGGCGGGCCGATCAGATACGCAGTATTTT. It codes for CASSHEAGRSDTQYF.

This chain joins TRBV28 and TRBJ1-5; D uncertain. Trimming cost V 6 bases and J 7 bases, with 19 bases left between them. Germline loops: CDR1 MDHEN, CDR2 SYDVKM. The CDR3 runs to 15 residues. The CDR3 coding sequence is TGTGCCAGCAGACCCAACACCGGAGAAACCCAGCCCCAGCATTTT. Protein sequence: CASRPNTGETQPQHF.

This chain connects TRBV13 to TRBJ2-3, with TRBD1 identical over 8 bases. CDR1 and CDR2 (germline): PRHDT, FYEKMQ (reference sequence). With V trimmed by 4 bases and J by 4 bases, 7 bases remained unmatched. This CDR3 is 15 amino acids long. The CDR3 protein is CASSSGGASADTQYF. The CDR3 region has the DNA TGTGCCAGCAGCTCAGGGGGCGCTTCAGCAGATACGCAGTATTTT.